The 29 T cell receptor beta chains below come from one sample, sequenced in a study of human T cells and chemical hapten exposure. TCRdb re-called the 5' RACE reads with MiXCR, one entry per CDR3 protein. The sample has about 140,000 distinct CDR3 sequences; 4.1% are singletons. The authors' total RNA extraction used unfractionated whole blood. The receptor set was obtained from a female donor in good health.

This clonotype was detected ten times or more. The chain carries TRBV7-3 and TRBJ1-2, with D hard to call. This CDR3 is built from 13 residues. CDR1 and CDR2 from the germline V gene are SGHTA and FQGTGA. The ends were cut back, 3 bases at V and 4 bases at J, with 9 bases in the middle. The CDR3 nucleotides read TGTGCCAGCAGCTTGGGCCACGGCTATGGCTACACCTTC. Translation: CASSLGHGYGYTF.

This chain connects TRBV5-4 to TRBJ2-7; D gene ambiguous. This CDR3 spans 12 amino acids. Germline-derived CDR1 and CDR2 are SGHNT and YYREEE (reference sequence). Trimming removed 0 bases at V and 5 bases at J, with 6 bases between. The CDR3 here is CASSLEGDEQYF. The CDR3 DNA sequence: TGTGCCAGCAGCTTGGAAGGAGACGAGCAGTACTTC. Based on the CDR3 plus reference TRBV5-4 and TRBJ2-7, the full variable domain is ETGVTQSPTHLIKTRGQQVTLRCSSQSGHNTVSWYQQALGQGPQFIFQYYREEENGRGNFPPRFSGLQFPNYSSELNVNALELDDSALYLCASSLEGDEQYFGPGTRLTVT.

This clonotype came up many times. This chain joins TRBV27 and TRBJ2-5; 8 nucleotides match TRBD2. This CDR3 has 14 amino acids. The germline V gene encodes CDR1 MNHEY and CDR2 SMNVEV (reference sequence). V shed 7 bases, J shed 5 bases, and the junction held 9 bases outside the gene matches. Written as DNA, the CDR3 is TGTGCCAGCAAGATTAGCGGGGCGGCTGAGACCCAGTACTTC. Protein product: CASKISGAAETQYF.

This clonotype was counted many times. The chain uses TRBV27 and TRBJ2-3, with 8 nucleotides matching TRBD1. The CDR3 covers 13 residues. The V segment lost 8 bases and the J segment 0 bases; nucleotides outside the gene matches: 1. In germline, CDR1 is MNHEY, CDR2 SMNVEV (reference sequence). This CDR3 reads CASRDRSTDTQYF. Written as DNA, the CDR3 is TGTGCCAGCCGGGACAGGAGCACAGATACGCAGTATTTT.

This clonotype was seen at least ten times. The chain employs TRBV5-1 and TRBJ2-5; tentatively, D is TRBD2 (5 bases). Germline lookup yields CDR1 SGHRS and CDR2 YFSETQ. Deletions cut 4 bases from V and 2 bases from J, with 12 bases between. The CDR3 is made up of 14 amino acids. CDR3: CASSRDPTQETQYF. In DNA, the CDR3 is TGCGCCAGCAGCCGGGATCCTACTCAAGAGACCCAGTACTTC.

Many counts were recorded for this clonotype. This rearrangement joins TRBV7-2 to TRBJ2-2, with D maybe TRBD1 (6 bases). This CDR3 region has 15 residues. Trimming took off 3 bases at V and 3 bases at J, with 11 bases between the two ends. Germline CDR1 is SGHTA and CDR2 is FQGNSA. CDR3 in DNA: TGTGCCAGCAGCTTGTCAGGGGTTTACACCGGGGAGCTGTTTTTT. Encoded protein: CASSLSGVYTGELFF.

This clonotype was seen a few times. The chain is built from TRBV9 and TRBJ1-4, with 7 bases fitting TRBD1. CDR1 is SGDLS and CDR2 is YYNGEE in the germline V gene. The V and J ends lost 3 bases and 5 bases, in that order; junction bases with no gene match: 13. The CDR3 length is 17 residues. CDR3 protein: CASSAEGSTGSNEKLFF. The CDR3 nucleotides are TGTGCCAGCAGCGCGGAGGGCTCGACAGGGTCGAATGAAAAACTGTTTTTT.

This clonotype showed up many times. The chain recombines TRBV12-3 or TRBV12-4 with TRBJ2-3; TRBD2 aligns across 12 bases. CDR3 length: 17 residues. The trim removed 6 bases at V and 2 bases at J, leaving 9 bases unmatched. DNA for the CDR3: TGTGCCAGCAGAGAACCACTAGCGGGGGGACACACAGATACGCAGTATTTT. It is translated as CASREPLAGGHTDTQYF.

This clonotype was found many times. The V call is TRBV5-1, the J call TRBJ2-2, with D hard to call. Germline V lookup: CDR1 SGHRS, CDR2 YFSETQ. V was cut by 4 bases and J by 8 bases, with 15 bases left in between. The CDR3 loop spans 14 amino acids. CDR3 loop: CASSPPYTAGELFF. The CDR3 region has the DNA TGCGCCAGCAGCCCGCCTTACACCGCTGGGGAGCTGTTTTTT.

This clonotype was found many times. V gene TRBV29-1 combines with J gene TRBJ2-2; tentative D call: TRBD2 (6 bases). Trimming took off 7 bases at V and 4 bases at J, with 16 bases between the two ends. The germline gives CDR1 SQVTM, CDR2 ANQGSEA. The CDR3 is 14 amino acids. The CDR3 here is CSAKAGTFTGELFF. In nucleotides, the CDR3 is TGCAGCGCTAAAGCTGGGACTTTCACCGGGGAGCTGTTTTTT.

This clonotype was seen at least ten times. The CDR3 region has the DNA TGTGCCAGCAGCGTAACCGGGAGATACGGAAACACCATATATTTT. Its protein product is CASSVTGRYGNTIYF. The chain employs TRBV9 and TRBJ1-3; D is ambiguous. V shed 1 base and J shed 4 bases, with 12 bases lying between them. CDR1 and CDR2 from the germline V gene are SGDLS and YYNGEE. The CDR3 runs to 15 residues.

The chain joins TRBV5-1 to TRBJ1-1; no clear D. Germline V gene sequence: CDR1 SGHRS, CDR2 YFSETQ. The CDR3 sequence is 14 residues long. V lost 6 bases and J 1 base, leaving 13 bases between the germline ends. For the CDR3, the DNA is TGCGCCAGCACCCCTAATACAGAGAACACTGAAGCTTTCTTT. It yields the protein CASTPNTENTEAFF. The entire variable domain, with the rest obtained from reference TRBV5-1 and TRBJ1-1, is as follows: KAGVTQTPRYLIKTRGQQVTLSCSPISGHRSVSWYQQTPGQGLQFLFEYFSETQRNKGNFPGRFSGRQFSNSRSEMNVSTLELGDSALYLCASTPNTENTEAFFGQGTRLTVV.

This clonotype was recorded at least ten times. This chain joins TRBV6-5 and TRBJ2-1; 11 bases agree with TRBD2. Germline CDR1 reads MNHEY; CDR2 reads SVGAGI. The CDR3 sequence is 14 residues long. V lost 8 bases and J lost 7; bases outside the gene matches: 7. The CDR3 region is CASLSSGGSNEQFF. The CDR3 DNA sequence: TGTGCCAGCTTGTCTAGCGGGGGGAGTAATGAGCAGTTCTTC.

This clonotype was seen at least ten times. The rearrangement uses TRBV3-1 and TRBJ1-6; no firm D call. The CDR3 consists of 14 residues. Germline V CDR1 and CDR2: LGHDT, YNNKEL (reference sequence). Trimming removed 0 bases from V and 6 bases from J, with 6 bases in between. In DNA, the CDR3 is TGTGCCAGCAGCCAAGATCTGGGTAATTCACCCCTCCACTTT. Amino acid sequence: CASSQDLGNSPLHF.

This clonotype has ten or more counts. The chain links TRBV10-3 to TRBJ2-7; a weak D match, TRBD2 (6 bases). CDR3 length equals 12 residues. V gave up 6 bases and J gave up 1 base, with 7 bases separating them. Germline V gives CDR1 ENHRY, CDR2 SYGVKD. Here the CDR3 DNA reads TGTGCCATCAGCGGAGGGTCCTACGAGCAGTACTTC. Encoded protein: CAISGGSYEQYF.

This clonotype has ten or more counts. The V and J genes are TRBV20-1 and TRBJ2-3; 8 bases match TRBD1. V shed 6 bases, J shed 2 bases, and the junction held 13 bases outside the gene matches. This CDR3 is built from 16 residues. CDR1 and CDR2 (germline): DFQATT, SNEGSKA (reference sequence). CDR3 in amino acids: CSANPDFQGATDTQYF. The CDR3 DNA sequence: TGCAGTGCCAACCCCGACTTTCAGGGGGCCACAGATACGCAGTATTTT.

Ten or more counts support this clonotype. The chain links TRBV20-1 to TRBJ1-1; no clear D gene. This CDR3 is built from 15 residues. Germline-derived CDR1 and CDR2 are DFQATT and SNEGSKA (reference sequence). Trimming took off 1 base at V and 2 bases at J, with 14 bases between the two ends. This CDR3 is CSARGQVGINTEAFF. The CDR3 bases are TGCAGTGCTAGAGGGCAGGTAGGGATCAACACTGAAGCTTTCTTT.

Turning to this clonotype: A single base separates this from a much larger clone, so it may be a read error. The V gene is TRBV11-2, the J gene TRBJ1-1, with 7 bases matching TRBD1. Germline loops: CDR1 SGHAT, CDR2 FQNNGV. The V segment lost 9 bases and the J segment 4 bases; nucleotides outside the gene matches: 11. The CDR3 extends over 14 amino acids. This chain's CDR3 is CASESGQGVTEAFF. DNA for the CDR3: TGTGCCAGTGAAAGCGGGCAGGGGGTCACTGAAGCTTTCTTT.

On this clonotype itself: This may be a read error: a much more frequent sequence differs by one nucleotide. The gene calls are TRBV5-4 and TRBJ2-3; D is uncertain. The germline V gene has CDR1 SGHNT and CDR2 YYREEE (reference sequence). The CDR3 has 14 residues. Trimming took 2 bases from V and 4 from J, leaving 11 bases between them. The CDR3 DNA reads TGTGCCAGCAGCTTAGTTGGAAGCCCAGATACGCAGTATTTT. Residues: CASSLVGSPDTQYF.

This clonotype appeared many times. CDR3 in amino acids: CASSRGGPGATEAFF. The CDR3 nucleotides read TGTGCCAGCAGCAGAGGAGGTCCAGGGGCCACTGAAGCTTTCTTT. This chain connects TRBV5-4 to TRBJ1-1, with D perhaps matching TRBD1 (6 bases). Germline assignment: CDR1 SGHNT and CDR2 YYREEE (reference sequence). CDR3 length equals 15 residues. Trimming stripped 4 bases from V and 4 bases from J, with 17 bases between.

This clonotype has a count of ten or more. The chain has TRBV7-2 and TRBJ2-3, with D possibly being TRBD2 (6 bases). Trimming shortened V by 2 bases and J by 4 bases, and 13 bases separated the two germline ends. The CDR3 has 15 residues. The germline V gene encodes CDR1 SGHTA and CDR2 FQGNSA. DNA of the CDR3: TGTGCCAGCAGCTTATCTGGATGGGGGGCAGATACGCAGTATTTT. It encodes CASSLSGWGADTQYF.

This clonotype was recorded at least ten times. This rearrangement joins TRBV5-1 to TRBJ2-5, with TRBD1 as a possible D gene (5 bases). CDR1 and CDR2 (germline): SGHRS, YFSETQ. Trimming left V 8 bases short and J 2 bases short, with 10 bases between. The CDR3 spans 12 residues. The CDR3 DNA is TGCGCCAGTTCAGGGATTCAAGAGACCCAGTACTTC. This gives the protein CASSGIQETQYF.

This clonotype appeared a few times. The rearrangement links TRBV12-3 or TRBV12-4 to TRBJ2-5; 9 bases align to TRBD1. With 5 bases clipped from V and 5 bases from J, the junction kept 9 bases outside the gene matches. The CDR3 contains 15 residues. In nucleotides, the CDR3 is TGTGCCAGCAGTGCCACAGGGGGCGCGTCTGAGACCCAGTACTTC. Translation gives CASSATGGASETQYF.

The chain employs TRBV11-2 and TRBJ2-3; 7 bases match TRBD2. V was clipped by 0 bases and J by 1 base; unmatched bases: 4. This CDR3 has 16 amino acids. The germline V gene has CDR1 SGHAT and CDR2 FQNNGV. CDR3 loop: CASSLDGGSRTDTQYF. CDR3 bases: TGTGCCAGCAGCTTAGACGGCGGGAGCCGCACAGATACGCAGTATTTT.

There are many counts of this clonotype. The chain is built from TRBV5-5 and TRBJ1-5, with 8 bases that match TRBD1. The length of the CDR3 is 16 residues. Germline CDR1 and CDR2: SGHKS and YYEKEE (reference sequence). V gave up 0 bases and J gave up 2 bases; unmatched junction bases: 4. The DNA of the CDR3 is TGTGCCAGCAGCTTGGCTCAGGGGGCCGGCAATCAGCCCCAGCATTTT. This codes for CASSLAQGAGNQPQHF.

This clonotype occurred many times. The V call is TRBV7-8, the J call TRBJ2-7; 8 nucleotides match TRBD1. The CDR3 loop spans 16 amino acids. Germline CDR1 reads SGHVS; CDR2 reads FQNEAQ. With V trimmed by 0 bases and J by 2 bases, 6 bases remained unmatched. The CDR3 coding sequence is TGTGCCAGCAGCTTAGCACAGGGGGTGGTTGCCTACGAGCAGTACTTC. Residues: CASSLAQGVVAYEQYF.

As concerns this clonotype: A clone one base away is much larger, so this may be a read error. This sequence joins TRBV7-3 and TRBJ2-7; TRBD1 or TRBD2 may be the D gene (5 bases each). In germline, CDR1 is SGHTA, CDR2 FQGTGA. This CDR3 contains 15 residues. This CDR3 is CACSYASGSGGEQYF. For the CDR3, the DNA is TGTGCCTGCAGCTATGCGTCAGGGAGTGGAGGCGAGCAGTACTTC.

Many counts were recorded for this clonotype. The chain couples TRBV5-5 to TRBJ2-1; D tentatively reads TRBD1 or TRBD2 (7 bases each). Germline V gene sequence: CDR1 SGHKS, CDR2 YYEKEE (reference sequence). The CDR3 is made up of 15 amino acids. V was pared by 0 bases and J by 5 bases, with 12 bases between. Here the CDR3 reads CASSLAAGGDNEQFF. Written as DNA, the CDR3 is TGTGCCAGCAGCTTGGCCGCAGGGGGGGACAATGAGCAGTTCTTC.

This clonotype was detected ten times or more. The chain joins TRBV4-2 to TRBJ2-3; maybe TRBD2 (6 bases). Trimming left V 4 bases short and J 2 bases short, with 19 bases between. The germline CDR1 and CDR2 sequences are LGHNA and YNFKEQ. The CDR3 loop spans 17 amino acids. CDR3 DNA: TGTGCCAGCAGCCTCGCGGGACTCGCCACTTCCACAGATACGCAGTATTTT. This sequence encodes CASSLAGLATSTDTQYF.